The sequence of this T cell receptor beta chain was determined in a study of cytomegalovirus exposure and HLA in healthy donors. On the study more broadly: Falling in the Caucasian-associated ancestry cluster were about four fifths of approximately 410 genotyped donors.

The PCR used 60 Vbeta and 13 Jbeta primers. Profiling relied on immunoSEQ multiplex PCR, and the TCRdb table lists in-frame clones only, not all of them. This repertoire shows some 130,000 clones, about 78% found once; its top ten account for about 1.3%. Study findings and constraints: It was 150 to 200 TCR beta chains that were listed as cytomegalovirus-associated. TCR beta sequences reportedly predicted most subjects' HLA-A and HLA-B alleles accurately.

In the case of this clone: As yet, its antigen is unknown.

This CDR3 is built from 16 residues. The V end lost 4 bases, the J end lost 5 bases, and 19 bases lay between the germline ends. Germline lookup yields CDR1 SGHRS and CDR2 YFSETQ. Sequencing was performed on PBMCs. V gene TRBV5-1 combines with J gene TRBJ2-1; D is possibly TRBD2 (6 bases). The TCR sequence derives from a man between 50 and 59 years old in good health and CMV-seronegative. CDR3 amino acids: CASSLPPRDSHNEQFF. Here the CDR3 DNA reads TGCGCCAGCAGCCTTCCCCCCCGGGACTCGCACAATGAGCAGTTCTTC.